The present T cell receptor (beta chain) was sequenced within a study of T-cell memory formation after mild COVID-19. Study as a whole: TCR clusters showed largely donor specificity.

TCRdb analysed the 5' RACE reads with MiXCR anew, one entry per CDR3 protein. The sample contains roughly 50,000 distinct CDR3 sequences, over 7.5% of which appear only once. This clonotype occurred a few times. Its specificity is unknown. Trimming stripped 0 bases from V and 7 bases from J, with 12 bases between. The CDR3 is 13 residues long. Germline loops: CDR1 GTSNPN, CDR2 SVGIG (reference sequence). Broader study findings: From day 15 to 85, contracting clones were balanced between CD4 and CD8, whereas later expanders leaned toward CD4+. Shrinking CD4+ clones resided mostly in CM and EM, and CD8+ ones in EMRA. Nothing showed for sure that second-wave clones peaking on day 37 were SARS-CoV-2 specific.

This sequence was found in a young man who had mild COVID-19 (a few samples of this study predate the infection). Cell type and time point are not known. The chain couples TRBV30 to TRBJ2-5; D is unresolved. Sequencing was done on a sample of PBMCs or a T cell subset sorted from them (not recorded which). CDR3 DNA: TGTGCCTGGAGTGTCGGCAGCTCTCGGACCCAGTACTTC. Protein: CAWSVGSSRTQYF.